This T cell receptor (beta chain) was captured by sequencing in a study of response to subunit inactivated influenza vaccine. This CDR3 has 11 residues. The V end lost 6 bases, the J end lost 3 bases, and 9 bases lay between the germline ends. The germline CDR1 and CDR2 sequences are DFQATT and SNEGSKA (reference sequence). This clonotype has a count of ten or more. The target antigen is unknown. TCRdb reprocessed the RT-PCR reads with MiXCR, giving one entry per CDR3 protein. The sample has about 780,000 distinct CDR3 sequences, around 18% seen once. Study results and caveats: After each seasonal influenza vaccination, few new T cells are recruited, the authors suggested.

Material: PBMCs from blood, obtained roughly 5 days after vaccination. This clonotype was sampled from a man in his fifties who received an inactivated influenza vaccine. This chain joins TRBV20-1 and TRBJ2-7; D unclear. The CDR3 spells CSALTDYEQYF. The CDR3 DNA reads TGCAGTGCCCTGACTGACTACGAGCAGTACTTC.